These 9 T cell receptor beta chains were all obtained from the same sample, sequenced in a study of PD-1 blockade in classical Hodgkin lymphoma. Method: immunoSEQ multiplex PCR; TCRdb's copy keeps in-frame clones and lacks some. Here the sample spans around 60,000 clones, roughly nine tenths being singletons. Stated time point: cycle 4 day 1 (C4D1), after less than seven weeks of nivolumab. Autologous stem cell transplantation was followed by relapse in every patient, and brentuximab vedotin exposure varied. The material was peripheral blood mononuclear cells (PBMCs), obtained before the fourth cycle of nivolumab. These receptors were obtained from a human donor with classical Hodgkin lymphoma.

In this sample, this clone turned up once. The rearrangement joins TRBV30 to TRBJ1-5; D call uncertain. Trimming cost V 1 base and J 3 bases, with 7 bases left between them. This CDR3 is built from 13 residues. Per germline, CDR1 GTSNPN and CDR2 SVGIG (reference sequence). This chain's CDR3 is CAWSGAHNQPQHF. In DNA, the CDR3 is TGTGCCTGGAGTGGGGCCCACAATCAGCCCCAGCATTTT. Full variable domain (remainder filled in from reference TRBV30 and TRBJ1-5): SQTIHQWPATLVQPVGSPLSLECTVEGTSNPNLYWYRQAAGRGLQLLFYSVGIGQISSEVPQNLSASRPQDRQFILSSKKLLLSDSGFYLCAWSGAHNQPQHFGDGTRLSIL.

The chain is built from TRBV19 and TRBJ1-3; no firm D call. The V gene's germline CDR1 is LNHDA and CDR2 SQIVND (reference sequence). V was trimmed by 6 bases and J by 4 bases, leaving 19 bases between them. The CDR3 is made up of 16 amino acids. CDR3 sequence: CASSLISAGTGNTIYF. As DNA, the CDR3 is TGTGCCAGTAGCCTGATTTCCGCAGGAACCGGAAACACCATATATTTT.

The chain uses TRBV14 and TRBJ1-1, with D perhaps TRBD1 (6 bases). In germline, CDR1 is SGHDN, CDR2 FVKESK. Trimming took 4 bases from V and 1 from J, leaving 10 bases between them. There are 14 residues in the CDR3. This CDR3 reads CASSLWTENTEAFF. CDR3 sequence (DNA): TGTGCCAGCAGCCTTTGGACAGAGAACACTGAAGCTTTCTTT.

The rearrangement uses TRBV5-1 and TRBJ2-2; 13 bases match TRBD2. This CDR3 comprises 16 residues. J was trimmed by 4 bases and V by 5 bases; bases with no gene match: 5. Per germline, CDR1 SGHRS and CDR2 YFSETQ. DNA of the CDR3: TGCGCCAGCAGGCCTCGGACTAGCGGGGGCACCGGGGAGCTGTTTTTT. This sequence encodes CASRPRTSGGTGELFF. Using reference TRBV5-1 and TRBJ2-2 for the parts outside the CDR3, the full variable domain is KAGVTQTPRYLIKTRGQQVTLSCSPISGHRSVSWYQQTPGQGLQFLFEYFSETQRNKGNFPGRFSGRQFSNSRSEMNVSTLELGDSALYLCASRPRTSGGTGELFFGEGSRLTVL.

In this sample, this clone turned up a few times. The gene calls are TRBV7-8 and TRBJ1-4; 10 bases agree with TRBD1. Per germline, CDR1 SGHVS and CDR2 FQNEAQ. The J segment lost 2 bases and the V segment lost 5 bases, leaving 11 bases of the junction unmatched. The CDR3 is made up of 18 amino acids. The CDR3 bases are TGTGCCAGCAGCGTCCACCGGGACAGGGGAACCACTAATGAAAAACTGTTTTTT. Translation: CASSVHRDRGTTNEKLFF. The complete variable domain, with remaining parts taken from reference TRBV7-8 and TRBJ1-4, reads GAGVSQSPRYKVAKRGQDVALRCDPISGHVSLFWYQQALGQGPEFLTYFQNEAQLDKSGLPSDRFFAERPEGSVSTLKIQRTQQEDSAVYLCASSVHRDRGTTNEKLFFGSGTQLSVL.

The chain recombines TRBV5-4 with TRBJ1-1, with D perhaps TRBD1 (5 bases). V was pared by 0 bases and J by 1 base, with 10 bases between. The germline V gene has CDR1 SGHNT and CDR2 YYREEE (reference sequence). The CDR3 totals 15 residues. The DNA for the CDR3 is TGTGCCAGCAGCTTGGCCGGGACGGCGAACACTGAAGCTTTCTTT. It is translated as CASSLAGTANTEAFF.

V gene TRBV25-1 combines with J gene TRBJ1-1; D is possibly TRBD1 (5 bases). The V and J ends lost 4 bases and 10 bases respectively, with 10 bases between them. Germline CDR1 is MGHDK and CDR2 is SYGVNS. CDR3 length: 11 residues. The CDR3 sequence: CASSVGTSAFF. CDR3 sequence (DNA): TGTGCCAGCAGTGTCGGGACTTCAGCTTTCTTT.

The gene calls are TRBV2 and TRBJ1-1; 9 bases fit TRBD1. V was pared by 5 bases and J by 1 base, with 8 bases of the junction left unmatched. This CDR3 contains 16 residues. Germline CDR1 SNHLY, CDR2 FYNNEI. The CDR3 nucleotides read TGTGCCAGCAGTTGGGACAGGGTAGTGGGGAACACTGAAGCTTTCTTT. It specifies CASSWDRVVGNTEAFF.

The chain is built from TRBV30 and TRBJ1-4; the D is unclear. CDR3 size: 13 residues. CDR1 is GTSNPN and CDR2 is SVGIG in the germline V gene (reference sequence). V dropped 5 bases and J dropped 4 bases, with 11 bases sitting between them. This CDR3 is CAWDSGNNEKLFF. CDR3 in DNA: TGTGCCTGGGACTCAGGCAATAATGAAAAACTGTTTTTT.